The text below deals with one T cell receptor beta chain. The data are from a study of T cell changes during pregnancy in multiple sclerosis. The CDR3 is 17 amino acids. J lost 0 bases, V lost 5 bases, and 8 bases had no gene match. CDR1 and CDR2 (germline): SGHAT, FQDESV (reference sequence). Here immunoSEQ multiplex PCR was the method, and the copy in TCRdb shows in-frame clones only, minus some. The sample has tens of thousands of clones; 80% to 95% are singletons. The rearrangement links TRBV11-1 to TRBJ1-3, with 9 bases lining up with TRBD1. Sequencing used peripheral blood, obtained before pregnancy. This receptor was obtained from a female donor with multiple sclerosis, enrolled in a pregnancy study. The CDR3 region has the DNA TGTGCCAGCAGCCGACAGGGGGGGACGACCTCTGGAAACACCATATATTTT. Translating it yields CASSRQGGTTSGNTIYF.